This T cell receptor beta chain was identified in a study of immune heterogeneity within non-small cell lung tumors. Study-level findings and limits: Each patient's tumor sites shared recurring identical dominant CDR3 beta clonotypes, and individual sites also carried their own high-frequency clones.

Amplifying TCR beta CDR3 involved multiplex PCR carried out with 32 V and 13 J primers. A single record per CDR3 protein comes from TCRdb applying MiXCR to the multiplex PCR reads. The sample holds 4,700 or so distinct CDR3 sequences, approximately 23% seen once. Template came from bulk tumor genomic DNA, at around 630 ng per sample. During surgery, each primary tumor gave multiple biopsies spaced as far apart as possible. Curative surgery was performed on patients who had untreated, newly diagnosed non-small cell lung cancer. Sample donors consisted of newly diagnosed non-small cell lung cancer patients who were undergoing surgery with curative intent. Germline V gene sequence: CDR1 MDHEN, CDR2 SYDVKM. The CDR3 is 17 residues long. V trimming: 6 bases; J trimming: 2 bases; junction bases outside the gene matches: 15. By sample fraction, this clonotype is medium-sized. Its cognate antigen is unknown.

The TCR sequence derives from a man in his sixties with non-small cell lung cancer. The chain employs TRBV28 and TRBJ2-7; 8 nucleotides align to TRBD2. Input material: lung tumor tissue. CDR3 sequence: CASRKTSGYNIPYEQYF. The CDR3 bases are TGTGCCAGCAGAAAAACTAGCGGATACAACATACCCTACGAGCAGTACTTC.